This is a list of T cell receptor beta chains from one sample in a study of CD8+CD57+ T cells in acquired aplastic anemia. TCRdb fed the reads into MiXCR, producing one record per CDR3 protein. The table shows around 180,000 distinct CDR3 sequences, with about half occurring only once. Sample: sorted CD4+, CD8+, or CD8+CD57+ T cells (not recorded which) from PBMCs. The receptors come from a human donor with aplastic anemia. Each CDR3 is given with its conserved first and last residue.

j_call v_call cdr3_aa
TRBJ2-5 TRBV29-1 CSARWGQETQYF
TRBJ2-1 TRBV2 CASSWDSGNEQFF
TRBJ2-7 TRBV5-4 CASSLEGNSYEQYF
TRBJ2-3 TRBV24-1 CATSDSVGGKTDTQYF
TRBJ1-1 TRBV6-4 CASSPTWGTEAFF
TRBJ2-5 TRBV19 CASSIGTGKQETQYF
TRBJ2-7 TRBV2 CASRQGQSEQYF
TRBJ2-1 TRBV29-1 CSLGPTSSYNEQFF
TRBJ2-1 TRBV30 CAWSGGEVGEQFF
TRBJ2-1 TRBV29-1 CSVESVGISYNEQFF